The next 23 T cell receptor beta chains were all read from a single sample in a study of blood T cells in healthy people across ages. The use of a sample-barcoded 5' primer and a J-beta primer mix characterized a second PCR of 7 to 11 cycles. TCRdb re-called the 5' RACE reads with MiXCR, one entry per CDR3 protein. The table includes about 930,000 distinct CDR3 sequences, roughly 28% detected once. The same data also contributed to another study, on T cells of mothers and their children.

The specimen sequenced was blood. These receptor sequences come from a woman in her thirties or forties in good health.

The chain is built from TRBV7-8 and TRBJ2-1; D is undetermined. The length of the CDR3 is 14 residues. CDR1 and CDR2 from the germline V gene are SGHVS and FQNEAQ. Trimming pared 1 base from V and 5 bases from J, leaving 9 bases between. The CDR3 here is CASSLERTHNEQFF. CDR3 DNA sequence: TGTGCCAGCAGCTTAGAGAGGACCCACAATGAGCAGTTCTTC.

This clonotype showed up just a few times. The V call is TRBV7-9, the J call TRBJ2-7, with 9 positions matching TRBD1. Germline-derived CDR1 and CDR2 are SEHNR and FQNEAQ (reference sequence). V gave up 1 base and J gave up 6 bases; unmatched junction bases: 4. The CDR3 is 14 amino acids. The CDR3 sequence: CASSLVGQGREQYF. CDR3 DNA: TGTGCCAGCAGCTTAGTCGGACAGGGGCGCGAGCAGTACTTC.

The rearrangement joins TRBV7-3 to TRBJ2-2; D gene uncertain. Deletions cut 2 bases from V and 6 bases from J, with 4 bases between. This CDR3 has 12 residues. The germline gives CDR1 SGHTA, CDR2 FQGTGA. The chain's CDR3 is CASSLLSGELFF. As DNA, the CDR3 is TGTGCCAGCAGCTTACTCTCCGGGGAGCTGTTTTTT. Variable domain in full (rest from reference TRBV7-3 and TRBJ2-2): GAGVSQTPSNKVTEKGKYVELRCDPISGHTALYWYRQSLGQGPEFLIYFQGTGAADDSGLPNDRFFAVRPEGSVSTLKIQRTERGDSAVYLCASSLLSGELFFGEGSRLTVL.

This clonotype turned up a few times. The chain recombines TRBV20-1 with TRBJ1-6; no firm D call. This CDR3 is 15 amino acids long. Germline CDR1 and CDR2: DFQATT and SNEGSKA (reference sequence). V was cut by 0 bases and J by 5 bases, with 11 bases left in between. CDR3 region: CSARDRPDNNSPLHF. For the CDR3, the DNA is TGCAGTGCTAGAGATAGACCAGATAATAATTCACCCCTCCACTTT.

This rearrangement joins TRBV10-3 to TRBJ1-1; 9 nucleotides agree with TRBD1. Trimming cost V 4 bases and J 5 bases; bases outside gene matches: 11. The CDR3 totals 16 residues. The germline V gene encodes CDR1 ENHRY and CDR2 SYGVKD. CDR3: CAISGSQGARGTEAFF. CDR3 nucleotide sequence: TGTGCCATCAGTGGGTCACAGGGGGCGCGGGGTACTGAAGCTTTCTTT.

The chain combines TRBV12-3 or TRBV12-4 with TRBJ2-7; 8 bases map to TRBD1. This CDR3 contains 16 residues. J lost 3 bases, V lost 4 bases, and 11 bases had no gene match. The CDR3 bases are TGTGCCAGCAGTTCACTGGACCGGGACAGGAGCTACGAGCAGTACTTC. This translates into CASSSLDRDRSYEQYF.

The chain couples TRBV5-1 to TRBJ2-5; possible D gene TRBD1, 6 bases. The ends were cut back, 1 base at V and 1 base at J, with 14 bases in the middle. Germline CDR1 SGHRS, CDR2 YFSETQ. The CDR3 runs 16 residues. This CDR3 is CASSLMVRGSQETQYF. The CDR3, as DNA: TGCGCCAGCAGCTTGATGGTCAGGGGATCCCAAGAGACCCAGTACTTC.

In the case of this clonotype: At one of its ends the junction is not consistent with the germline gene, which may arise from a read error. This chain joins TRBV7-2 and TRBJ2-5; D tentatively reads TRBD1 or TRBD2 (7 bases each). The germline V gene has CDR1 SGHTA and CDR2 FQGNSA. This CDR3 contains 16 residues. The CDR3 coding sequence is TGCGCCAGCAGCGGCAACAGGGGAGGGGGCCAAGAGACCCAGTACTTC. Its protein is CASSGNRGGGQETQYF.

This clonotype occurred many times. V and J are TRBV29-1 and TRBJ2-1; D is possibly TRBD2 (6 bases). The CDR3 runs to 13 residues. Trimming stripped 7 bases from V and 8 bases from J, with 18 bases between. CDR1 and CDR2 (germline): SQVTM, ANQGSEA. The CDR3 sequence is CSDTRGTVDEQFF. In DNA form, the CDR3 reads TGCAGCGATACTCGGGGGACGGTCGATGAGCAGTTCTTC.

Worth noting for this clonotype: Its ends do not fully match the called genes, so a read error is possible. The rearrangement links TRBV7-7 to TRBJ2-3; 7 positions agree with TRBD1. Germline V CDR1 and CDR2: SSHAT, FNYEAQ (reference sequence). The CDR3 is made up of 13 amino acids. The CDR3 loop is CASSSTGFEAQYF. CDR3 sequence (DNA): TGTGCTAGCAGCTCGACAGGGTTTGAGGCGCAGTATTTT.

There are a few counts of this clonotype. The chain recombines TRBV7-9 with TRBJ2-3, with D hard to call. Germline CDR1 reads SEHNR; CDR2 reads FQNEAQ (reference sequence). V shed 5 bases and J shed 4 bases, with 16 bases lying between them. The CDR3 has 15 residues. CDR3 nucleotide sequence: TGTGCCAGCAGCCCCACTTTCAGCGAGGCAGATACGCAGTATTTT. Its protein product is CASSPTFSEADTQYF.

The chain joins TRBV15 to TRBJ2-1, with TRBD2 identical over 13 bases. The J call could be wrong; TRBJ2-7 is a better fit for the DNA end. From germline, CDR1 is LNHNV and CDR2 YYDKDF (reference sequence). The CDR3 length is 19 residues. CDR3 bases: TGTGCCACCAGCAGAGATCGGAAGACTAGCGGGGGGTTCTACAATGAGCAGTACTTC. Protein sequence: CATSRDRKTSGGFYNEQYF.

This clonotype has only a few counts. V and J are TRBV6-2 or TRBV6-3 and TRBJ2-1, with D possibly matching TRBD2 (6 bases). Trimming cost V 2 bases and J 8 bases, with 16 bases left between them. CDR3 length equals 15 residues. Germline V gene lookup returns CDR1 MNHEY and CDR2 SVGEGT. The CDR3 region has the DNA TGTGCCAGCAGTTACGAAGGGGCAGGGAGGCATGAGCAGTTCTTC. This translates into CASSYEGAGRHEQFF.

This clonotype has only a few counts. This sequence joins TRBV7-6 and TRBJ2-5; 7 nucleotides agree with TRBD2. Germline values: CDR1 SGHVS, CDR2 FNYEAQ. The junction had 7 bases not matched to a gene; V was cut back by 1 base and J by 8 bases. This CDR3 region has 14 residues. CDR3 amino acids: CASSLGASGATQYF. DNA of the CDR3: TGTGCCAGCAGCTTAGGGGCCAGCGGGGCAACCCAGTACTTC.

The CDR3 reads CSANLIGRYADYNSPLHF. CDR3 sequence (DNA): TGCAGTGCTAACCTGATAGGGAGATACGCCGACTATAATTCACCCCTCCACTTT. J is TRBJ1-6 and V is TRBV20-1; no clear D gene. Germline CDR1 and CDR2: DFQATT and SNEGSKA (reference sequence). Trimming removed 4 bases from V and 3 bases from J, with 22 bases in between. The CDR3 loop spans 18 amino acids.

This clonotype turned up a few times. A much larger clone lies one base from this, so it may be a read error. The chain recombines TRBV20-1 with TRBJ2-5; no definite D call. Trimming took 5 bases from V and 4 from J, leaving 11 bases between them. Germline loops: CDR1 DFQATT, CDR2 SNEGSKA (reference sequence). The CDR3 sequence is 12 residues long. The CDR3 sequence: CSAGKQLETQYF. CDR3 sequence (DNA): TGCAGTGCTGGAAAACAACTAGAGACCCAGTACTTC.

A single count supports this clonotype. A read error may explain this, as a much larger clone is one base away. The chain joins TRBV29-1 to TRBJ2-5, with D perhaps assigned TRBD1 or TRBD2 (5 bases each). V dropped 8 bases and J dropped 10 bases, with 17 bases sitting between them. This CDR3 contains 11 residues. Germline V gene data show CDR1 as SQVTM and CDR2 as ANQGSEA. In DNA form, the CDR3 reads TGCAGCCCGCGGGTAGAGGGGATCCAGTACTTC. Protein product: CSPRVEGIQYF.

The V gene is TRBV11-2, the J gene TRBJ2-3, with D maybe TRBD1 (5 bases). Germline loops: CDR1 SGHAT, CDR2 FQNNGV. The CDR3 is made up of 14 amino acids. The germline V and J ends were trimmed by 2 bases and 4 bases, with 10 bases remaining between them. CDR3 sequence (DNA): TGTGCCAGCAGCTTACTGGGGCCGGCAGATACGCAGTATTTT. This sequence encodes CASSLLGPADTQYF.

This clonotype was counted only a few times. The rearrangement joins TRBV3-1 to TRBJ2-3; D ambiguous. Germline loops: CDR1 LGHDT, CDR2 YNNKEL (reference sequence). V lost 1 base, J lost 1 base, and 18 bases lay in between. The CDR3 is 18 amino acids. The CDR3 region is CASSQGSSSRARTDTQYF. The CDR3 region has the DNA TGTGCCAGCAGCCAAGGGTCCAGTAGCCGGGCCCGCACAGATACGCAGTATTTT.

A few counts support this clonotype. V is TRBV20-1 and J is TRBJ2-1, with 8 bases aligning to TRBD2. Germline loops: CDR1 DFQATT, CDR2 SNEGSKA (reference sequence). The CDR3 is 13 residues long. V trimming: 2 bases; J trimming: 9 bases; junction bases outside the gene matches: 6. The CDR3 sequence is CSARSGGPVEQFF. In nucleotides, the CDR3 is TGCAGTGCTAGATCGGGGGGGCCGGTTGAGCAGTTCTTC.

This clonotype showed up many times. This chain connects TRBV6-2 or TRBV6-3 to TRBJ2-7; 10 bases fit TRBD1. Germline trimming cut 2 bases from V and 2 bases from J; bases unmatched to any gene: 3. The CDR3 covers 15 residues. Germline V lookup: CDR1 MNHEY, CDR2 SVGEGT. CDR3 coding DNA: TGTGCCAGCAGTTACGAGGGACAGGGGACCTACGAGCAGTACTTC. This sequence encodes CASSYEGQGTYEQYF.

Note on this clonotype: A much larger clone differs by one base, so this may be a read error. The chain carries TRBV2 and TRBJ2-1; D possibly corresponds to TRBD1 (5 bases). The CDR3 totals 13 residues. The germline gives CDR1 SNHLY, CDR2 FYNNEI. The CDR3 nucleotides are TGTTCCAGTCGGCAGGGTGGGTACAATGAGCAGTTCTTC. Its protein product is CSSRQGGYNEQFF.

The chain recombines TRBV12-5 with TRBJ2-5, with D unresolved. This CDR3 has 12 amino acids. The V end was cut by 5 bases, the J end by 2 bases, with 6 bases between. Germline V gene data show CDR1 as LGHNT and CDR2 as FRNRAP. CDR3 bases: TGTGCTAGTGGTGACGGGCAAGAGACCCAGTACTTC. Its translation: CASGDGQETQYF.